This T cell receptor (beta chain) stems from a study of blood T cell repertoires in COVID-19 (dated by TCRdb to 2020 to 2021). At the level of the whole study: Samples covering the acute and convalescent phases of COVID-19 were provided by collaborators in the United States, Italy and Spain. The dataset comprised deeply sampled blood TCRbeta repertoires from subjects exposed to, actively infected with, or recovered from COVID-19. A freely available public database, intended as a resource for researchers studying the immune response to SARS-CoV-2, is where the repertoires were released. HLA class I and class II types, where available, came from metadata supplied by the sample provider rather than from assay-based typing. The prospective study material was composed of cDNA or gDNA derived from T cells, B-cell-depleted T cells, or PBMCs. The samples were drawn from the first 160 participants of the ongoing ImmuneRACE study and from over a thousand subjects provided by 6 global collaborators. A de-identified subject ID, COVID-19 status, age in years and sex were almost always included in the sample metadata.

A second Seattle source provided samples from volunteer blood donors who had recovered from COVID-19. Each collaborating institution followed its own protocols to collect whole blood in K2EDTA tubes. For TCRbeta analysis, collaborators shipped samples as frozen whole blood, isolated PBMCs, or DNA extracted from either of those sample types. The paper's findings and limits, for the study overall: How much clinical and demographic metadata was included differed by source and by participant, and the metadata was provided uncurated.

TCRbeta CDR3 regions were amplified from genomic DNA using the immunoSEQ Assay, a bias-controlled multiplex PCR. The source study handled its data this way. Nucleated cell counts per sample were estimated from amplification of reference gene primers within the assay. To quantify the absolute abundance of each unique TCRbeta CDR3 rearrangement, sequence reads were collapsed and filtered. For each sample, productive Simpson clonality was calculated as the square root of Simpson's diversity index across productive rearrangements. In TCRdb, the immuneACCESS table is reduced to in-frame sequences with V and J assigned. These tables do not hold every clone; where another copy was compared, an unresolved V gene accounts for under half, and the others remain unexplained. The V and J calls and the clone size are those of that table, but D and trimming were determined from the DNA. Within this sample are about 280,000 clones, with roughly 85% of them counted one time only. 8% to 10% of the sample is taken by the ten largest.

In this sample, this clone turned up once. The antigen this receptor binds is unknown. Base qualities are not recorded, but no much larger clone differs from it by a single base. This receptor was taken from a woman aged 50 to 60 who had recovered from COVID-19. Sequenced input: peripheral blood.

CDR3 protein: CASSRDRGYTEAFF. The base sequence is TGTGCCAGCTCTCGCGACAGGGGGTACACTGAAGCTTTCTTT. The sequence joins TRBV18 to TRBJ1-1; the junction holds 9 bases that match TRBD1. The germline V and J ends show losses of 6 bases and 3 bases respectively, and no gene match explains 5 bases of the junction. The germline V gene sets CDR1 to KGHSH and CDR2 to LQKENI. The CDR3 runs 14 residues from the cysteine to the phenylalanine. Only CDR3 DNA remains: 42 bases, in frame from the first base. The variable domain in full, with residues beyond the CDR3 obtained from the reference TRBV18 and TRBJ1-1 genes, is NAGVMQNPRHLVRRRGQEARLRCSPMKGHSHVYWYRQLPEEGLKFMVYLQKENIIDESGMPKERFSAEFPKEGPSILRIQQVVRGDSAAYFCASSRDRGYTEAFFGQGTRLTVV.